Below are 15 T cell receptor beta chains sequenced from a single sample in a study of T cell clones after liver transplantation. Clones were sequenced by immunoSEQ multiplex PCR, and TCRdb holds only the in-frame ones, with some missing. The sample has around 30,000 clones, about 94% seen once. Source: CD8+ T cells from blood, taken 12 months after liver transplant. These receptor sequences come from a human patient who received a liver transplant. These T cells may partly come from the graft donor.

V gene TRBV7-9 combines with J gene TRBJ2-7; TRBD2 aligns across 7 bases. J gave up 7 bases and V 4 bases, and 7 bases lay outside the gene matches. CDR3 length: 13 amino acids. Germline V CDR1 and CDR2: SEHNR, FQNEAQ (reference sequence). CDR3: CASSSPWGGEQYF. The CDR3, as DNA: TGTGCCAGCAGCTCCCCGTGGGGAGGGGAGCAGTACTTC.

V is TRBV27 and J is TRBJ2-7; TRBD1 might be the D (5 bases). V dropped 3 bases and J dropped 0 bases, with 15 bases sitting between them. The CDR3 covers 16 residues. Germline V CDR1 and CDR2: MNHEY, SMNVEV (reference sequence). CDR3 amino acids: CASSLLAGSSSYEQYF. The CDR3 nucleotides are TGTGCCAGCAGTTTGTTGGCAGGGTCGAGCTCCTACGAGCAGTACTTC.

The chain employs TRBV4-1 and TRBJ2-5; the D is unclear. V was trimmed by 0 bases and J by 0 bases, leaving 8 bases between them. This CDR3 comprises 15 residues. Per the germline V gene, CDR1 is MGHRA and CDR2 is YSYEKL. The CDR3 protein is CASSQEGRNQETQYF. As DNA, the CDR3 is TGCGCCAGCAGCCAAGAGGGAAGGAACCAAGAGACCCAGTACTTC.

Points on this clone: Sequence at one end of the junction differs from germline and may be a read error. The chain has TRBV27 and TRBJ2-2, with D perhaps TRBD2 (5 bases). The CDR3 length is 14 residues. Germline loops: CDR1 MNHEY, CDR2 SMNVEV (reference sequence). CDR3 protein: CASSFGKNTEELFF. CDR3 coding DNA: TGTGCCAGCAGTTTCGGGAAGAACACCGAGGAGCTGTTTTTT.

The chain has TRBV10-1 and TRBJ2-5; D call uncertain. Germline V gene data show CDR1 as WNHNN and CDR2 as SYGVQD (reference sequence). Trimming shortened V by 7 bases and J by 4 bases, and 13 bases separated the two germline ends. The CDR3 has 13 amino acids. Written as DNA, the CDR3 is TGCGCCAGCACCAGGCCCACGGGAGAGACCCAGTACTTC. Residues: CASTRPTGETQYF.

V gene TRBV4-2 combines with J gene TRBJ2-2; 8 bases are a match to TRBD2. The germline CDR1 and CDR2 sequences are LGHNA and YNFKEQ. The CDR3 extends over 15 amino acids. With V trimmed by 0 bases and J by 5 bases, 2 bases remained unmatched. This CDR3 reads CASSQDGGGTGELFF. CDR3 DNA sequence: TGTGCCAGCAGCCAAGATGGCGGGGGGACCGGGGAGCTGTTTTTT.

V usage is TRBV28 and J usage is TRBJ2-7; D gene ambiguous. CDR1 MDHEN and CDR2 SYDVKM come from the germline V gene. There are 14 residues in the CDR3. Trimming took 5 bases from V and 2 from J, leaving 13 bases between them. As DNA, the CDR3 is TGTGCCAGCAGTGGCCAGGCTGGCACCTACGAGCAGTACTTC. Residues: CASSGQAGTYEQYF.

A single count supports this clone. The CDR3 bases are TGTGCCAGCAGACCCGGGACAGGGCTCAATGAGCAGTTCTTC. Protein product: CASRPGTGLNEQFF. The rearrangement joins TRBV5-6 to TRBJ2-1, with TRBD1 identical over 9 bases. The trim removed 5 bases at V and 6 bases at J, leaving 6 bases unmatched. Germline CDR1 is SGHDT and CDR2 is YYEEEE. The CDR3 spans 14 residues.

The CDR3 nucleotides read TGTGCCAGCAGCTTAGACCGTAGGGGCTACGAGCAGTACTTC. Protein: CASSLDRRGYEQYF. The gene calls are TRBV11-2 and TRBJ2-7, with D maybe TRBD1 (5 bases). The CDR3 sequence is 14 residues long. V lost 0 bases to trimming and J lost 3 bases, with 9 bases between them. Germline V gene sequence: CDR1 SGHAT, CDR2 FQNNGV.

The chain joins TRBV19 to TRBJ2-1; TRBD2 matches 12 bases. The germline CDR1 and CDR2 sequences are LNHDA and SQIVND (reference sequence). The J segment lost 7 bases and the V segment lost 3 bases, leaving 7 bases of the junction unmatched. The CDR3 covers 16 residues. CDR3 DNA: TGTGCCAGTAGTATTGGGACTAGCGGGTTAAGAAATGAGCAGTTCTTC. Protein: CASSIGTSGLRNEQFF.

To note about this clone: Other nucleotide sequences in the sample specify the same CDR3. CDR3 DNA: TGTGCCAGCAGTGAAATTTGGGGGAGTTCCTACAATGAGCAGTTCTTC. Translated, it gives CASSEIWGSSYNEQFF. The chain links TRBV2 to TRBJ2-1; tentatively, D is TRBD1 or TRBD2 (5 bases each). The CDR3 is 16 residues long. V lost 2 bases to trimming and J lost 1 base, with 12 bases between them. Germline V gene lookup returns CDR1 SNHLY and CDR2 FYNNEI. The full variable domain, its missing parts supplied by reference TRBV2 and TRBJ2-1, is EPEVTQTPSHQVTQMGQEVILRCVPISNHLYFYWYRQILGQKVEFLVSFYNNEISEKSEIFDDQFSVERPDGSNFTLKIRSTKLEDSAMYFCASSEIWGSSYNEQFFGPGTRLTVL.

The chain carries TRBV7-9 and TRBJ2-7; a weak D match, TRBD2 (6 bases). The ends were cut back, 5 bases at V and 2 bases at J, with 13 bases in the middle. The CDR3 has 14 residues. CDR1 SEHNR and CDR2 FQNEAQ come from the germline V gene (reference sequence). The CDR3 protein is CASSDGLLPYEQYF. The DNA of the CDR3 is TGTGCCAGCAGCGATGGACTACTCCCCTACGAGCAGTACTTC.

The chain couples TRBV27 to TRBJ1-1, with 7 bases fitting TRBD1. The CDR3 spans 15 residues. V shed 5 bases, J shed 6 bases, and the junction held 12 bases outside the gene matches. The germline CDR1 and CDR2 sequences are MNHEY and SMNVEV (reference sequence). The chain's CDR3 is CASSARRGQSAEAFF. DNA for the CDR3: TGTGCCAGCAGTGCTCGGCGGGGACAGTCGGCTGAAGCTTTCTTT.

J is TRBJ1-1 and V is TRBV5-1; weak D call: TRBD1 (6 bases). V was trimmed by 7 bases and J by 5 bases, leaving 27 bases between them. In germline, CDR1 is SGHRS, CDR2 YFSETQ. This CDR3 is built from 17 residues. CDR3 in DNA: TGCGCCAGCGGCTCCCCTGGGACACCTTCTGGGAAAACTGAAGCTTTCTTT. Translated, it gives CASGSPGTPSGKTEAFF.

The rearrangement uses TRBV28 and TRBJ2-1, with TRBD2 as a possible D gene (7 bases). The CDR3 is 16 residues long. CDR1 is MDHEN and CDR2 is SYDVKM in the germline V gene. Trimming removed 4 bases from V and 9 bases from J, with 22 bases in between. The CDR3 region has the DNA TGTGCCAGCAGTTCGCGGTGGGGGGGCGTGAATCGTGAGCAGTTCTTC. Translation gives CASSSRWGGVNREQFF.